These 25 T cell receptor beta chains originate from one sample sequenced in a study of OX40 agonist ivuxolimab in advanced cancers. Library prep was done by the immunoSEQ multiplex PCR assay. This immuneACCESS table, as held by TCRdb, lists in-frame sequences with V and J called but not all clones. Of the missing ones, under half trace to an unresolved V gene in checked studies; the others have no known cause. This sample comprises roughly 70,000 clones, roughly 80% of them detected only once. The ten largest clonotypes hold 6.7% of the sample. The sample consisted of CD4+ or CD8+ T cells sorted from blood, taken in a trial of the OX40 agonist ivuxolimab. The receptors were gathered from an adult with an advanced solid tumor such as melanoma, head and neck, liver or kidney cancer.

The chain carries TRBV15 and TRBJ2-7, with 8 positions matching TRBD1. Looked up from germline, CDR1 is LNHNV and CDR2 is YYDKDF (reference sequence). This CDR3 has 15 amino acids. J lost 3 bases, V lost 0 bases, and 4 bases had no gene match. CDR3 bases: TGTGCCACCAGCAGAGAGGACAGGGCTTTCTACGAGCAGTACTTC. Protein: CATSREDRAFYEQYF.

V gene TRBV19 combines with J gene TRBJ2-1; a possible D gene is TRBD1 (7 bases). Germline CDR1 is LNHDA and CDR2 is SQIVND (reference sequence). Trimming stripped 6 bases from V and 3 bases from J, with 15 bases between. CDR3 length: 15 amino acids. CDR3: CASSGGRGSYNEQFF. The CDR3 DNA sequence: TGTGCCAGTAGCGGGGGCAGGGGGAGCTACAATGAGCAGTTCTTC. Supplemented by reference TRBV19 and TRBJ2-1, the full variable domain reads DGGITQSPKYLFRKEGQNVTLSCEQNLNHDAMYWYRQDPGQGLRLIYYSQIVNDFQKGDIAEGYSVSREKKESFPLTVTSAQKNPTAFYLCASSGGRGSYNEQFFGPGTRLTVL.

Details on this clone: This same CDR3 is encoded by further DNA sequences in the sample. This chain connects TRBV5-4 to TRBJ2-5; D could derive from TRBD1 or TRBD2 (5 bases each). Germline V gene lookup returns CDR1 SGHNT and CDR2 YYREEE (reference sequence). CDR3 length: 14 amino acids. V lost 0 bases and J 1 base, leaving 7 bases between the germline ends. The CDR3 is CASSLGGTQETQYF. CDR3 nucleotides: TGTGCCAGCAGCTTGGGGGGGACCCAAGAGACCCAGTACTTC.

This clone was counted a single time. The chain recombines TRBV6-1 with TRBJ1-1, with D unresolved. This CDR3 region has 15 residues. V was pared by 1 base and J by 1 base, with 10 bases between. Germline V gene sequence: CDR1 MNHNS, CDR2 SASEGT. The CDR3 coding sequence is TGTGCCAGCAGTGAAGTATGGCTGCCGAACACTGAAGCTTTCTTT. This sequence encodes CASSEVWLPNTEAFF.

The CDR3 region is CASSIGTGENTGELFF. The CDR3 DNA reads as TGTGCCAGTAGTATCGGGACAGGGGAGAACACCGGGGAGCTGTTTTTT. The chain uses TRBV19 and TRBJ2-2, with 10 bases lining up with TRBD1. Unmatched junction bases numbered 2, after V lost 3 bases and J lost 1 base. The CDR3 sequence is 16 residues long. Germline CDR1 is LNHDA and CDR2 is SQIVND (reference sequence).

The chain joins TRBV6-4 to TRBJ1-2; weak D call: TRBD1 (5 bases). In germline, CDR1 is MRHNA, CDR2 SNTAGT. Trimming took off 0 bases at V and 7 bases at J, with 12 bases between the two ends. CDR3 size: 14 residues. The CDR3 loop reads CASSDSAGLGGYTF. Written as DNA, the CDR3 is TGTGCCAGCAGTGACTCGGCAGGGTTGGGTGGCTACACCTTC.

The gene calls are TRBV2 and TRBJ1-5; D might be TRBD1 (5 bases). This CDR3 has 14 residues. Germline V lookup: CDR1 SNHLY, CDR2 FYNNEI. Trimming cost V 3 bases and J 7 bases, with 13 bases left between them. This CDR3 reads CASSDGGGGQPQHF. The CDR3 bases are TGTGCCAGCAGTGATGGGGGGGGAGGCCAGCCCCAGCATTTT.

V is TRBV30 and J is TRBJ1-2; the D gene is possibly TRBD1 (6 bases). This CDR3 has 14 residues. V dropped 1 base and J dropped 8 bases, with 17 bases sitting between them. Germline V gene lookup returns CDR1 GTSNPN and CDR2 SVGIG (reference sequence). The CDR3 here is CAWSATRGMGGYTF. The DNA of the CDR3 is TGTGCCTGGAGTGCAACAAGGGGGATGGGGGGCTACACCTTC. Drawing the rest from reference TRBV30 and TRBJ1-2, the complete variable domain is SQTIHQWPATLVQPVGSPLSLECTVEGTSNPNLYWYRQAAGRGLQLLFYSVGIGQISSEVPQNLSASRPQDRQFILSSKKLLLSDSGFYLCAWSATRGMGGYTFGSGTRLTVV.

The rearrangement joins TRBV12-5 to TRBJ1-1; no clear D gene. The CDR3 has 15 residues. The V end was cut by 2 bases, the J end by 0 bases, with 10 bases between. CDR1 and CDR2 (germline): LGHNT, FRNRAP. CDR3 in DNA: TGTGCTAGTGGTTTGTGGGCAGCGATGAACACTGAAGCTTTCTTT. This translates into CASGLWAAMNTEAFF.

V usage is TRBV7-2 and J usage is TRBJ1-1; D is ambiguous. The CDR3 contains 13 residues. V gave up 3 bases and J gave up 4 bases, with 9 bases separating them. Germline V CDR1 and CDR2: SGHTA, FQGNSA. In DNA, the CDR3 is TGTGCCAGCAGCTTCGGGTTGGCCACTGAAGCTTTCTTT. Translated, it gives CASSFGLATEAFF. Full variable domain (remainder filled in from reference TRBV7-2 and TRBJ1-1): GAGVSQSPSNKVTEKGKDVELRCDPISGHTALYWYRQSLGQGLEFLIYFQGNSAPDKSGLPSDRFSAERTGGSVSTLTIQRTQQEDSAVYLCASSFGLATEAFFGQGTRLTVV.

The J gene is TRBJ2-1, the V gene TRBV10-3; 15 nucleotides agree with TRBD2. CDR1 is ENHRY and CDR2 is SYGVKD in the germline V gene. The trim removed 10 bases at V and 7 bases at J, leaving 5 bases unmatched. The CDR3 runs 14 residues. CDR3: CATGTSGRLNEQFF. The CDR3, as DNA: TGTGCCACCGGGACTAGCGGGAGGCTGAATGAGCAGTTCTTC.

The chain employs TRBV7-3 and TRBJ2-1; TRBD1 matches 9 bases. J was trimmed by 4 bases and V by 5 bases; bases with no gene match: 6. The CDR3 has 15 amino acids. The germline CDR1 and CDR2 sequences are SGHTA and FQGTGA. For the CDR3, the DNA is TGTGCCAGCAGCGCTCAGGGACAGGGATACAATGAGCAGTTCTTC. Its protein is CASSAQGQGYNEQFF. Using reference TRBV7-3 and TRBJ2-1 for the parts outside the CDR3, the full variable domain is GAGVSQTPSNKVTEKGKYVELRCDPISGHTALYWYRQSLGQGPEFLIYFQGTGAADDSGLPNDRFFAVRPEGSVSTLKIQRTERGDSAVYLCASSAQGQGYNEQFFGPGTRLTVL.

The rearrangement links TRBV6-1 to TRBJ1-4; perhaps TRBD1 as D (6 bases). The V and J ends lost 3 bases and 7 bases respectively, with 18 bases between them. Per the germline V gene, CDR1 is MNHNS and CDR2 is SASEGT. This CDR3 has 16 residues. The CDR3 sequence: CASSDVRTEASEKLFF. As DNA, the CDR3 is TGTGCCAGCAGTGACGTCAGGACAGAAGCTTCTGAAAAACTGTTTTTT.

The rearrangement joins TRBV14 to TRBJ2-7, with TRBD2 matching 7 bases. CDR1 is SGHDN and CDR2 is FVKESK in the germline V gene. The CDR3 has 16 amino acids. The J segment lost 0 bases and the V segment lost 4 bases, leaving 9 bases of the junction unmatched. The CDR3 region is CASSPPGGLSSYEQYF. CDR3 nucleotides: TGTGCCAGCAGCCCCCCGGGGGGTCTCAGCTCCTACGAGCAGTACTTC.

This clone came up a few times. The chain carries TRBV9 and TRBJ2-5; 7 bases line up with TRBD2. The CDR3 contains 14 residues. Germline V lookup: CDR1 SGDLS, CDR2 YYNGEE. J was trimmed by 3 bases and V by 0 bases; bases with no gene match: 2. CDR3 protein: CASSVGLAEETQYF. In nucleotides, the CDR3 is TGTGCCAGCAGCGTAGGACTAGCAGAAGAGACCCAGTACTTC.

The rearrangement joins TRBV5-1 to TRBJ1-4; 9 bases fit TRBD1. V shed 3 bases, J shed 6 bases, and the junction held 3 bases outside the gene matches. Germline-derived CDR1 and CDR2 are SGHRS and YFSETQ. The CDR3 extends over 14 amino acids. The CDR3 is CASSSTGGDEKLFF. In DNA form, the CDR3 reads TGCGCCAGCAGCTCGACAGGGGGAGATGAAAAACTGTTTTTT.

This sequence joins TRBV5-1 and TRBJ1-4; no reliable D call. V was pared by 3 bases and J by 1 base, with 10 bases between. From germline, CDR1 is SGHRS and CDR2 YFSETQ. The CDR3 has 15 amino acids. CDR3 nucleotides: TGCGCCAGCAGCTCGGACGGCTTAACTAATGAAAAACTGTTTTTT. Translated, it gives CASSSDGLTNEKLFF.

This chain connects TRBV2 to TRBJ2-6; D gene unclear. In germline, CDR1 is SNHLY, CDR2 FYNNEI. The CDR3 has 16 amino acids. Trimming removed 1 base from V and 0 bases from J, with 7 bases in between. The chain's CDR3 is CASSEGVDSGANVLTF. In nucleotides, the CDR3 is TGTGCCAGCAGTGAAGGAGTGGACTCTGGGGCCAACGTCCTGACTTTC.

The chain links TRBV7-2 to TRBJ1-1, with TRBD1 matching 9 bases. Per the germline V gene, CDR1 is SGHTA and CDR2 is FQGNSA. The CDR3 has 13 amino acids. V was clipped by 3 bases and J by 4 bases; unmatched bases: 0. For the CDR3, the DNA is TGTGCCAGCAGCTTGGGACAGGGCACTGAAGCTTTCTTT. Protein product: CASSLGQGTEAFF.

The chain couples TRBV6-6 to TRBJ1-4, with 10 bases lining up with TRBD1. There are 15 residues in the CDR3. Germline assignment: CDR1 MNHNY and CDR2 SVGAGI (reference sequence). Trimming removed 5 bases from V and 7 bases from J; junction bases left unmatched: 7. This CDR3 reads CASSRRQGAVEKLFF. CDR3 DNA sequence: TGTGCCAGCAGTCGGCGACAGGGGGCGGTTGAAAAACTGTTTTTT.

The chain uses TRBV6-1 and TRBJ2-2, with 8 nucleotides matching TRBD1. The CDR3 is 15 residues long. Trimming at V came to 6 bases and at J to 1 base, leaving 4 bases not matched to a gene. Germline V gives CDR1 MNHNS, CDR2 SASEGT. CDR3: CASRQGTGNTGELFF. CDR3 DNA: TGTGCCAGCAGGCAAGGGACAGGGAACACCGGGGAGCTGTTTTTT.

In its sample, this clone was seen a few times. At one of its ends the junction is not consistent with the germline gene, which may arise from a read error. V and J are TRBV6-1 and TRBJ1-5; D is possibly TRBD1 (6 bases). The CDR3 sequence is 14 residues long. Germline-derived CDR1 and CDR2 are MNHNS and SASEGT. This chain's CDR3 is CASNEGGENRPQHF. CDR3 in DNA: TGTGCCAGCAATGAGGGGGGGGAAAATCGGCCCCAGCATTTT.

As for this clone: Other DNA sequences from this sample encode an identical CDR3 as well. V usage is TRBV7-9 and J usage is TRBJ2-2; TRBD2 matches 14 bases. After removal of 5 bases from V and 4 bases from J, the junction contained 3 bases not matched to a gene. The CDR3 is 16 amino acids. Germline values: CDR1 SEHNR, CDR2 FQNEAQ (reference sequence). Here the CDR3 DNA reads TGTGCCAGCAGCGGGGGACTAGCGGGGGCCACCGGGGAGCTGTTTTTT. It specifies CASSGGLAGATGELFF.

The chain combines TRBV28 with TRBJ1-4; D is unresolved. The germline V gene has CDR1 MDHEN and CDR2 SYDVKM. The V and J ends lost 5 bases and 6 bases respectively, with 7 bases between them. The CDR3 loop spans 12 amino acids. The CDR3 reads CASSAGDEKLFF. The CDR3 DNA is TGTGCCAGCAGTGCCGGGGATGAAAAACTGTTTTTT.

This sequence joins TRBV30 and TRBJ2-3; 8 bases map to TRBD2. The CDR3 spans 17 residues. Germline trimming cut 2 bases from V and 4 bases from J; bases unmatched to any gene: 14. Germline V gives CDR1 GTSNPN, CDR2 SVGIG (reference sequence). As DNA, the CDR3 is TGTGCCTGGAGTCGGACCTTCGTTAGCGGGAACGCAGATACGCAGTATTTT. It specifies CAWSRTFVSGNADTQYF.